Listed below are T cell receptor beta chains from one sample, sequenced in a study of early T cells in non-severe SARS-CoV-2 infection. TCRdb itself ran the 5' RACE reads through MiXCR, one entry per CDR3 protein. Here the sample spans 55,000 to 80,000 distinct CDR3 sequences, approximately 10% being singletons. Sequencing used whole blood. Receptor source: an adult who was a healthcare worker with PCR-confirmed SARS-CoV-2 infection or an uninfected control (not recorded which). Both conserved end residues are part of each CDR3. Each record gives: J gene, V gene, D gene, clone size, CDR3 DNA, CDR3 protein. A D gene is named only where the DNA matches it firmly. A clone size is listed for some rows: how often the clone was seen (once, few, many), or a class if it is expanded.

j_call: TRBJ2-7
v_call: TRBV19
d_call: -
clone_size: few
cdr3_nt: TGTGCCAGTAGCCCTCAACCGGGGACGGGTACCTACGAGCAGTACTTC
cdr3_aa: CASSPQPGTGTYEQYF

j_call: TRBJ2-1
v_call: TRBV24-1
d_call: TRBD1
clone_size: many
cdr3_nt: TGTGCCACCAGTGATACGGGACAGGGATGGGAGCAGTTCTTC
cdr3_aa: CATSDTGQGWEQFF

j_call: TRBJ2-5
v_call: TRBV6-2/TRBV6-3
d_call: -
clone_size: few
cdr3_nt: TGTGCCAGCAGTTCGGGTTTTAGGCAAGAGACCCAGTACTTC
cdr3_aa: CASSSGFRQETQYF

j_call: TRBJ2-2
v_call: TRBV5-1
d_call: -
clone_size: -
cdr3_nt: TGCGCCAGCAGCTTACGGGACGGGAACACCGGGGAGCTGTTTTTT
cdr3_aa: CASSLRDGNTGELFF

j_call: TRBJ2-3
v_call: TRBV11-2
d_call: TRBD1
clone_size: many
cdr3_nt: TGTGCCAGCAGCAGCGGACAGGGGGAAACAGATACGCAGTATTTT
cdr3_aa: CASSSGQGETDTQYF

j_call: TRBJ2-5
v_call: TRBV12-3/TRBV12-4
d_call: TRBD2
clone_size: -
cdr3_nt: TGTGCCAGCAGACCTAGCGGGGGAGCCGCTTCCCAGTACTTC
cdr3_aa: CASRPSGGAASQYF

j_call: TRBJ2-1
v_call: TRBV20-1
d_call: TRBD2
clone_size: -
cdr3_nt: TGCAGTGCCCTAGCGGGGGACTACAATGAGCAGTTCTTC
cdr3_aa: CSALAGDYNEQFF

j_call: TRBJ1-3
v_call: TRBV7-9
d_call: TRBD1
clone_size: -
cdr3_nt: TGTGCCAGCAGCTACGCAGGGGGCTCTGGAAACACCATATATTTT
cdr3_aa: CASSYAGGSGNTIYF

j_call: TRBJ2-7
v_call: TRBV4-3
d_call: -
clone_size: -
cdr3_nt: TGCGCCAGCAGCCTCCGGGACGGCTCCTACGAGCAGTACTTC
cdr3_aa: CASSLRDGSYEQYF

j_call: TRBJ2-1
v_call: TRBV5-1
d_call: -
clone_size: -
cdr3_nt: TGCGCCAGCAGCTTGGCCGTGAAGGGCATCGATGAGCAGTTCTTC
cdr3_aa: CASSLAVKGIDEQFF

j_call: TRBJ1-3
v_call: TRBV6-6
d_call: -
clone_size: -
cdr3_nt: TGTGCCAGCAGTTACTCCCGGGACACCGTGAACACCATATATTTT
cdr3_aa: CASSYSRDTVNTIYF

j_call: TRBJ1-1
v_call: TRBV12-3/TRBV12-4
d_call: -
clone_size: -
cdr3_nt: TGTGCCAGCAGTTTACGCCCAGGGAGTGGAACTGAAGCTTTCTTT
cdr3_aa: CASSLRPGSGTEAFF

j_call: TRBJ2-5
v_call: TRBV5-5
d_call: -
clone_size: few
cdr3_nt: TGTGCCAGCAGCTTGGTGGGGAAAGAGACCCAGTACTTC
cdr3_aa: CASSLVGKETQYF

j_call: TRBJ1-1
v_call: TRBV18
d_call: TRBD1
clone_size: -
cdr3_nt: TGTGCCAGCTCACCTACAGGGGGGTCGGACACTGAAGCTTTCTTT
cdr3_aa: CASSPTGGSDTEAFF

j_call: TRBJ2-3
v_call: TRBV5-1
d_call: TRBD2
clone_size: -
cdr3_nt: TGCGCCAGCAGCCTAAGGCGGGGGGCCCAGTATTTT
cdr3_aa: CASSLRRGAQYF

j_call: TRBJ2-2
v_call: TRBV5-6
d_call: -
clone_size: -
cdr3_nt: TGTGCCAGCCTTCCTTTCGGGGGGAACACCGGGGAGCTGTTTTTT
cdr3_aa: CASLPFGGNTGELFF

j_call: TRBJ2-7
v_call: TRBV5-1
d_call: TRBD2
clone_size: few
cdr3_nt: TGCGCCAGCAGCAAGGGACTAGCGGGAGGAGTACTTCCCTACGAGCAGTACTTC
cdr3_aa: CASSKGLAGGVLPYEQYF

j_call: TRBJ2-7
v_call: TRBV5-4
d_call: -
clone_size: many
cdr3_nt: TGTGCCAGCAGCTTGAACGGGGTAGTTGGGGCGCAGTACTTC
cdr3_aa: CASSLNGVVGAQYF

j_call: TRBJ1-1
v_call: TRBV3-1
d_call: -
clone_size: many
cdr3_nt: TGTGCCAGCAGCTTTTCTGGGGGCACTGAAGCTTTCTTT
cdr3_aa: CASSFSGGTEAFF

j_call: TRBJ2-2
v_call: TRBV14
d_call: -
clone_size: -
cdr3_nt: TGTGCCAGCAGCCAAGGATGGGCTTCAGCAATCGGGCAGCTGTTTTTT
cdr3_aa: CASSQGWASAIGQLFF

j_call: TRBJ1-2
v_call: TRBV2
d_call: -
clone_size: many
cdr3_nt: TGTGCCAGCAGTGATTTTGGCAGAACAGGCGGCTACACCTTC
cdr3_aa: CASSDFGRTGGYTF

j_call: TRBJ2-1
v_call: TRBV20-1
d_call: TRBD2
clone_size: few
cdr3_nt: TGCAGTGCTAACTCTATTTTTCTGACTAGCGGAGAAAAGATCTTTGACTCCTACAATGAGCAGTTCTTC
cdr3_aa: CSANSIFLTSGEKIFDSYNEQFF

j_call: TRBJ1-1
v_call: TRBV9
d_call: -
clone_size: -
cdr3_nt: TGTGCCAGCAGCAAGAACACCCAGCTGAACACTGAAGCTTTCTTT
cdr3_aa: CASSKNTQLNTEAFF

j_call: TRBJ1-1
v_call: TRBV14
d_call: -
clone_size: -
cdr3_nt: TGTGCCAGCAGCCAAGGGCTAAGGACTGAAGCTTTCTTT
cdr3_aa: CASSQGLRTEAFF

j_call: TRBJ1-5
v_call: TRBV16
d_call: TRBD1
clone_size: -
cdr3_nt: TGTGCCAGCAGCCGGGTGGACAGGGGGTCAGGGCCCCAGCATTTT
cdr3_aa: CASSRVDRGSGPQHF

j_call: TRBJ2-7
v_call: TRBV19
d_call: TRBD1
clone_size: many
cdr3_nt: TGTGCCAGTCGCCAGGGGCAGGGGGCGCTGGACGAGCAGTACTTC
cdr3_aa: CASRQGQGALDEQYF

j_call: TRBJ2-5
v_call: TRBV12-3/TRBV12-4
d_call: TRBD1
clone_size: few
cdr3_nt: TGTGCCAGCAGTCCCGACAGGGGGCAGGAAGAGACCCAGTACTTC
cdr3_aa: CASSPDRGQEETQYF